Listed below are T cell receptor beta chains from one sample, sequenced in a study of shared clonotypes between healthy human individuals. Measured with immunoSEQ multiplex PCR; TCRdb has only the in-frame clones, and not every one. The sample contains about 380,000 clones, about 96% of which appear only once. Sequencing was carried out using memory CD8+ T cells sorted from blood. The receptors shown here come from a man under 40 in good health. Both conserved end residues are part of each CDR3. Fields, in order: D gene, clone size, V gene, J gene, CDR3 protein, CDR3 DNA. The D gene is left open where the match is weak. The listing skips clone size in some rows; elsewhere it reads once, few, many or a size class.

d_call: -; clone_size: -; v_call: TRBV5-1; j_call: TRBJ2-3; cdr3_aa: CASSFSNRVGDTQYF; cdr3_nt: TGCGCCAGCAGCTTTTCGAACAGGGTCGGCGATACGCAGTATTTT
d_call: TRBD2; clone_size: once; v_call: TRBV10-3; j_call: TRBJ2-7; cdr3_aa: CAISEIGGGSYEQYF; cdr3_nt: TGTGCCATCAGTGAGATAGGTGGCGGGAGCTACGAGCAGTACTTC
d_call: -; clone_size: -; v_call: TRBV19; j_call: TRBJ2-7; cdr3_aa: CASSIGLGDEQYF; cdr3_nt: TGTGCCAGTAGTATCGGTCTTGGGGACGAGCAGTACTTC
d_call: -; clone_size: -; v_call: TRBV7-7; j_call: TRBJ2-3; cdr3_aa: CASSLMGGSTDTQYF; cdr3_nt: TGTGCTAGCAGCTTGATGGGCGGCAGCACAGATACGCAGTATTTT
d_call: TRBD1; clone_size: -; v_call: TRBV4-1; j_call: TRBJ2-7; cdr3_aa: CASSQTTGPPFPNEQYF; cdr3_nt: TGCGCCAGCAGCCAAACGACAGGGCCTCCTTTCCCCAACGAGCAGTACTTC
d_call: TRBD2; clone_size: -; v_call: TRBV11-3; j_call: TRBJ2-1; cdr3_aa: CASSLEGTSGYNEQFF; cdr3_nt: TGTGCCAGCAGCTTAGAGGGGACTAGCGGTTACAATGAGCAGTTCTTC
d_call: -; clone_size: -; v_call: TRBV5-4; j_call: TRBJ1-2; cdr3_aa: CASSSPRPHGYTF; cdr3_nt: TGTGCCAGCAGCTCCCCTCGCCCCCATGGCTACACCTTC
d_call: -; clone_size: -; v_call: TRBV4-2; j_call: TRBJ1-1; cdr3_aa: CASSQGYTYEAFF; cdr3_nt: TGTGCCAGCAGCCAAGGTTACACCTATGAAGCTTTCTTT
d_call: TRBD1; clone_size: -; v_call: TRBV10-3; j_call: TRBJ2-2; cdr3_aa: CAISETGMNTGELFF; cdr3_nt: TGTGCCATCAGCGAGACAGGGATGAACACCGGGGAGCTGTTTTTT
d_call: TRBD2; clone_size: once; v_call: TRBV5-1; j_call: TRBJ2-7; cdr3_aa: CASSPSGTSGNHEQYF; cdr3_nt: TGCGCCAGCAGCCCTTCCGGGACTAGCGGGAATCACGAGCAGTACTTC
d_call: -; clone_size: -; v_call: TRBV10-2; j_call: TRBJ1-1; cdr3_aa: CASSESQGTGGEAFF; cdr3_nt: TGCGCCAGCAGTGAGTCCCAGGGGACCGGGGGTGAAGCTTTCTTT
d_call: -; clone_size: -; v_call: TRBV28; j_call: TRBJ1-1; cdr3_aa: CASSLRLRAEAFF; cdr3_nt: TGTGCCAGCAGTTTAAGACTAAGGGCTGAAGCTTTCTTT
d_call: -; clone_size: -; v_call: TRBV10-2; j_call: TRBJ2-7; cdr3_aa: CASATGSSYEQYF; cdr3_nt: TGCGCCAGTGCGACTGGATCCTCCTACGAGCAGTACTTC
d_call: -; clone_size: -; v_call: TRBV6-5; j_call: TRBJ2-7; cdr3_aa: CASSYSGGGYEQYF; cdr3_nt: TGTGCCAGCAGTTACTCAGGGGGAGGGTACGAGCAGTACTTC
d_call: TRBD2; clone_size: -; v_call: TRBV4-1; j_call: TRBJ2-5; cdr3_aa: CASSQDWTSRRGVETQYF; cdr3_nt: TGCGCCAGCAGCCAAGATTGGACTAGCCGCCGGGGGGTGGAGACCCAGTACTTC
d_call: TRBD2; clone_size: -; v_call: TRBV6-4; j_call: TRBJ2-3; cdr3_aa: CASSDLRLAPDTQYF; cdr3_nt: TGTGCCAGCAGTGATTTGAGACTAGCGCCAGATACGCAGTATTTT
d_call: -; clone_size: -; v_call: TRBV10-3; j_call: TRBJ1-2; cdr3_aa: CAISANFNYGYTF; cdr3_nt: TGTGCCATCAGTGCCAATTTCAACTATGGCTACACCTTC
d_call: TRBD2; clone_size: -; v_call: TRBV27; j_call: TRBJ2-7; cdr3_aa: CASRGLAGGEQYF; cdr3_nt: TGTGCCAGCAGGGGACTAGCGGGTGGTGAGCAGTACTTC
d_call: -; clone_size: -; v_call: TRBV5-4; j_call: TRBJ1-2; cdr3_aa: CASSLWGDGYTF; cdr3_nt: TGTGCCAGCAGCTTGTGGGGCGACGGCTACACCTTC
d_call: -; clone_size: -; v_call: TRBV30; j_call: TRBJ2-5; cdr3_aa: CAWSVGETQYF; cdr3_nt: TGTGCCTGGTCGGTTGGAGAGACCCAGTACTTC
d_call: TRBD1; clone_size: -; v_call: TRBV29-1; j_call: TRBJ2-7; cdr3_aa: CSVASGQGGYEQYF; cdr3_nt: TGCAGCGTGGCATCGGGACAGGGGGGGTACGAGCAGTACTTC
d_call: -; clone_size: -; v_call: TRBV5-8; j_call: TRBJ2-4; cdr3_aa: CASSLTGPLAKNIQYF; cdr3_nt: TGTGCCAGCAGCTTGACAGGGCCGCTAGCCAAAAACATTCAGTACTTC
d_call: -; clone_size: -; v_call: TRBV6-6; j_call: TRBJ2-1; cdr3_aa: CASRPLGPSSYNEQFF; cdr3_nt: TGTGCCAGCCGTCCCCTTGGTCCAAGCTCCTACAATGAGCAGTTCTTC
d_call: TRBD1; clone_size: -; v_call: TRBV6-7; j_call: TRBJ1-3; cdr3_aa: CARVKPGTGASGNTIYF; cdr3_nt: TGTGCCAGGGTCAAACCCGGGACAGGGGCCTCTGGAAACACCATATATTTT
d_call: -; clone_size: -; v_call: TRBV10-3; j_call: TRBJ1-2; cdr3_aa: CAINSNYGYTF; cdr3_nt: TGTGCCATCAACAGTAACTATGGCTACACCTTC
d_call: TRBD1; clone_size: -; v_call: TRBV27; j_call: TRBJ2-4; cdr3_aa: CASSLQGAAKNIQYF; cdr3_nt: TGTGCCAGCAGTTTACAGGGGGCGGCCAAAAACATTCAGTACTTC
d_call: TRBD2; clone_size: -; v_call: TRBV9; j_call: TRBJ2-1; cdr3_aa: CASSFRTSGIYNEQFF; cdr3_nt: TGTGCCAGCAGCTTCCGGACTAGCGGGATCTACAATGAGCAGTTCTTC
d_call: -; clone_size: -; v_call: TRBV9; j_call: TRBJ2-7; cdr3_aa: CASSVAPHQWGHLYF; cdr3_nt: TGTGCCAGCAGCGTAGCCCCCCACCAATGGGGACATCTGTACTTC
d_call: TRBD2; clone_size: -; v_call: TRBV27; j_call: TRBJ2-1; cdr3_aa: CASSSWGLASEQFF; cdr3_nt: TGTGCCAGCAGTTCTTGGGGACTAGCGTCTGAGCAGTTCTTC
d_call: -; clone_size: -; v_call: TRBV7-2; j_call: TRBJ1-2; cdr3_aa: CASSLGGLGYTF; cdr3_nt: TGTGCCAGCAGCTTAGGGGGGCTTGGCTACACCTTC
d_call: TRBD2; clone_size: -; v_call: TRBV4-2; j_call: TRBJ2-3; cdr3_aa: CASSQITSGITDTQYF; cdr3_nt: TGTGCCAGCAGCCAAATCACTAGCGGGATCACAGATACGCAGTATTTT
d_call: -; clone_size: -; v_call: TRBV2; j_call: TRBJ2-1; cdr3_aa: CASSEATLSRGNEQFF; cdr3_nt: TGTGCCAGCAGCGAGGCCACCCTTAGCAGGGGCAATGAGCAGTTCTTC
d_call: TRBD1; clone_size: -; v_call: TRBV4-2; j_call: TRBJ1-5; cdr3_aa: CASSTGGNQPQHF; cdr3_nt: TGTGCCAGCTCCACAGGGGGCAATCAGCCCCAGCATTTT
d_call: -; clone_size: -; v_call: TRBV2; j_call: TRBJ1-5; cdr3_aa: CASSEGADSNQPQHF; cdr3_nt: TGTGCCAGCAGTGAAGGGGCGGATAGCAATCAGCCCCAGCATTTT
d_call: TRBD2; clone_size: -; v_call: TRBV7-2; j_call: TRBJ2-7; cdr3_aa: CASSFSLAGGPFYEQYF; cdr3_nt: TGTGCCAGCAGCTTCTCCCTGGCGGGAGGGCCTTTCTACGAGCAGTACTTC
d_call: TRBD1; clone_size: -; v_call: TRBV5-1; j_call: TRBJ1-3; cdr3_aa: CASSSNIQGKGNTIYF; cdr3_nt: TGCGCCAGCAGCTCAAATATACAGGGGAAAGGAAACACCATATATTTT
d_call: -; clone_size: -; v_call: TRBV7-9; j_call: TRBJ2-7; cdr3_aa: CASSLTDSSYYYEQYF; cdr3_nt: TGTGCCAGCAGCCTAACCGACAGCTCCTACTACTACGAGCAGTACTTC
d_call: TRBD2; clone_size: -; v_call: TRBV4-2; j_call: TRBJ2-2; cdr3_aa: CASSLRTGTSGSFQTGELFF; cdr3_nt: TGTGCCAGCAGCCTACGCACCGGGACTAGCGGGTCTTTCCAAACCGGGGAGCTGTTTTTT
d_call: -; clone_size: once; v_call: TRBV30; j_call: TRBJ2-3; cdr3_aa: CACPTRTGTDTQYF; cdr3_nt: TGTGCCTGTCCGACAAGGACAGGCACAGATACGCAGTATTTT
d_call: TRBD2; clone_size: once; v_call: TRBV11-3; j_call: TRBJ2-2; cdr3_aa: CASSLGLAGDTGELFF; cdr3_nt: TGTGCCAGCAGCTTAGGATTAGCGGGGGACACCGGGGAGCTGTTTTTT
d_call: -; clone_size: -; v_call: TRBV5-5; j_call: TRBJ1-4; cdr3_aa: CASSLQLLLRNEKLFF; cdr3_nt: TGTGCCAGCAGCTTGCAGTTATTACTCCGTAATGAAAAACTGTTTTTT
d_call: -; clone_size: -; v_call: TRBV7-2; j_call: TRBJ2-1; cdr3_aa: CASSSAPSGGSYNEQFF; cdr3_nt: TGTGCCAGCAGCTCGGCGCCTAGTGGTGGATCCTACAATGAGCAGTTCTTC
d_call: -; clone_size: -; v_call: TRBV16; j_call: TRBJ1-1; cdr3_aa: CASSLRREGAFF; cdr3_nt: TGTGCCAGCAGCCTGAGGAGGGAAGGAGCTTTCTTT
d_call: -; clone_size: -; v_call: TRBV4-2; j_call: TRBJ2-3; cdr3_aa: CASSRTSTDTQYF; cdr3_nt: TGTGCCAGCAGCCGGACTAGCACAGATACGCAGTATTTT